Listed below are T cell receptor beta chains from one sample, sequenced in a study of shared clonotypes between healthy human individuals. Produced via immunoSEQ multiplex PCR; TCRdb's table is partial and in-frame only. Of roughly 700,000 clones in the sample, around 74% were seen once. Sample: memory CD4+ T cells sorted from blood. These receptors were obtained from a young woman in good health. Each CDR3 is given with its conserved first and last residue. Each record gives: J gene, clone size, V gene, CDR3 length, D gene, CDR3 protein, CDR3 DNA. The D gene is left open where the match is weak. Expanded clones get a size class; other rows say once, few or many, or leave the size out.

J: TRBJ2-3
size: NA
V: TRBV27
length: 16
D: TRBD2
CDR3: CASSPRLAGGTDTQYF
DNA: TGTGCCAGCAGTCCCCGACTAGCGGGGGGCACAGATACGCAGTATTTT

J: TRBJ2-3
size: few
V: TRBV5-1
length: 19
D: TRBD2
CDR3: CASSLVGLAGEGITDTQYF
DNA: TGCGCCAGCAGCTTGGTAGGGCTAGCGGGAGAGGGGATCACAGATACGCAGTATTTT

J: TRBJ2-1
size: few
V: TRBV11-2
length: 16
D: TRBD2
CDR3: CASSYQGLAGYNEQFF
DNA: TGTGCCAGCAGCTACCAGGGACTAGCTGGTTACAATGAGCAGTTCTTC

J: TRBJ2-3
size: NA
V: TRBV7-9
length: 14
D: NA
CDR3: CASSSFGAGDTQYF
DNA: TGTGCCAGCAGCTCCTTCGGGGCGGGTGATACGCAGTATTTT

J: TRBJ2-7
size: NA
V: TRBV4-2
length: 13
D: TRBD1
CDR3: CASGTGSRYEQYF
DNA: TGTGCCAGCGGGACAGGGAGTCGCTACGAGCAGTACTTC

J: TRBJ1-5
size: NA
V: TRBV7-2
length: 14
D: NA
CDR3: CASSSGPAWGTQHF
DNA: TGTGCCAGCAGCTCGGGACCAGCCTGGGGAACCCAGCATTTT

J: TRBJ1-2
size: NA
V: TRBV7-9
length: 12
D: NA
CDR3: CASSTEAYGYTF
DNA: TGTGCCAGCAGCACCGAGGCCTATGGCTACACCTTC

J: TRBJ2-3
size: many
V: TRBV9
length: 13
D: NA
CDR3: CASSAGMEDTQYF
DNA: TGTGCCAGCAGCGCTGGGATGGAGGATACGCAGTATTTT

J: TRBJ2-7
size: NA
V: TRBV28
length: 12
D: NA
CDR3: CASGVSRYEQYF
DNA: TGTGCCAGCGGGGTGAGTCGGTACGAGCAGTACTTC

J: TRBJ1-2
size: NA
V: TRBV5-1
length: 13
D: NA
CDR3: CASSLVGGRGYTF
DNA: TGCGCCAGCAGCTTGGTTGGGGGGCGCGGCTACACCTTC

J: TRBJ1-5
size: NA
V: TRBV10-2
length: 15
D: NA
CDR3: CAYFGEPPKNQPQHF
DNA: TGCGCCTATTTTGGAGAACCTCCGAAAAATCAGCCCCAGCATTTT

J: TRBJ2-7
size: NA
V: TRBV11-2
length: 14
D: NA
CDR3: CASNSGTVSYEQYF
DNA: TGTGCCAGCAATTCCGGGACCGTCTCCTACGAGCAGTACTTC

J: TRBJ2-2
size: NA
V: TRBV6-1
length: 13
D: NA
CDR3: CASSRVPTGELFF
DNA: TGTGCCAGCAGTCGGGTTCCCACCGGGGAGCTGTTTTTT

J: TRBJ2-7
size: NA
V: TRBV6-5
length: 14
D: TRBD2
CDR3: CASSYVGGPVEQYF
DNA: TGTGCCAGCAGTTACGTGGGAGGGCCTGTCGAGCAGTACTTC

J: TRBJ2-1
size: NA
V: TRBV28
length: 14
D: TRBD2
CDR3: CASSFPGGYNEQFF
DNA: TGTGCCAGCAGTTTCCCGGGAGGGTACAATGAGCAGTTCTTC

J: TRBJ2-2
size: NA
V: TRBV2
length: 15
D: NA
CDR3: CASSDERGSTGELFF
DNA: TGTGCCAGCAGTGATGAAAGAGGATCCACCGGGGAGCTGTTTTTT

J: TRBJ1-5
size: NA
V: TRBV19
length: 17
D: TRBD1
CDR3: CASSGGQGAQSNQPQHF
DNA: TGTGCCAGTAGTGGGGGACAGGGGGCGCAAAGCAATCAGCCCCAGCATTTT

J: TRBJ2-5
size: NA
V: TRBV9
length: 16
D: NA
CDR3: CASSVSSASIGETQYF
DNA: TGTGCCAGCAGCGTGTCCTCGGCGAGCATTGGCGAGACCCAGTACTTC

J: TRBJ2-7
size: once
V: TRBV5-1
length: 16
D: TRBD1
CDR3: CASSLDGTGPYYEQYF
DNA: TGCGCCAGCAGCTTGGATGGGACAGGGCCCTACTACGAGCAGTACTTC

J: TRBJ2-7
size: few
V: TRBV2
length: 11
D: NA
CDR3: CASSVYDEQYF
DNA: TGTGCCAGCAGTGTCTACGACGAGCAGTACTTC

J: TRBJ2-3
size: NA
V: TRBV7-2
length: 14
D: NA
CDR3: CASSQDDEDSLRYF
DNA: TGTGCCAGCAGCCAGGACGATGAGGATTCGTTACGGTATTTT

J: TRBJ2-1
size: NA
V: TRBV27
length: 15
D: TRBD2
CDR3: CASSPWGTSNHEQFF
DNA: TGTGCCAGCTCACCTTGGGGGACTAGCAATCATGAGCAGTTCTTC

J: TRBJ1-4
size: NA
V: TRBV5-1
length: 16
D: NA
CDR3: CASSLAGGTYNEKLFF
DNA: TGCGCCAGCAGCTTGGCCGGAGGAACTTATAATGAAAAACTGTTTTTT

J: TRBJ1-1
size: NA
V: TRBV6-6
length: 14
D: TRBD1
CDR3: CASSYPGQGAEAFF
DNA: TGTGCCAGCAGTTACCCGGGACAGGGCGCTGAAGCTTTCTTT

J: TRBJ2-5
size: NA
V: TRBV5-1
length: 15
D: TRBD1
CDR3: CASSLTGGQAKTQYF
DNA: TGCGCCAGCAGCTTAACAGGGGGGCAGGCGAAGACCCAGTACTTC

J: TRBJ2-1
size: few
V: TRBV19
length: 13
D: NA
CDR3: CASSLGRLDEQFF
DNA: TGTGCCAGTAGTCTAGGAAGGCTAGATGAGCAGTTCTTC

J: TRBJ2-1
size: NA
V: TRBV7-7
length: 14
D: NA
CDR3: CASSDVLGGYKQFF
DNA: TGTGCCAGCAGCGACGTATTGGGAGGATATAAGCAGTTCTTC

J: TRBJ2-7
size: NA
V: TRBV4-2
length: 18
D: TRBD1
CDR3: CASSQDEGQGNPSYEQYF
DNA: TGTGCCAGCAGCCAAGATGAAGGACAGGGGAACCCTTCCTACGAGCAGTACTTC

J: TRBJ2-1
size: NA
V: TRBV4-2
length: 16
D: TRBD2
CDR3: CASSQVLGLGVGEQFF
DNA: TGTGCCAGCAGCCAAGTTTTAGGACTAGGAGTGGGTGAGCAGTTCTTC

J: TRBJ2-1
size: NA
V: TRBV29-1
length: 16
D: NA
CDR3: CSVQLRGLETYNEQFF
DNA: TGCAGCGTTCAGCTGCGGGGCCTAGAGACCTACAATGAGCAGTTCTTC

J: TRBJ2-5
size: NA
V: TRBV11-2
length: 18
D: TRBD2
CDR3: CASSSGGLLAGGPKTQYF
DNA: TGTGCCAGCAGCTCGGGGGGTCTTTTAGCGGGAGGGCCAAAGACCCAGTACTTC

J: TRBJ2-7
size: NA
V: TRBV7-8
length: 13
D: NA
CDR3: CASSLVRGYEQYF
DNA: TGTGCCAGCAGCTTAGTTAGGGGCTACGAGCAGTACTTC

J: TRBJ1-4
size: once
V: TRBV28
length: 16
D: NA
CDR3: CASSSEGGRINEKLFF
DNA: TGTGCCAGCAGCTCAGAGGGGGGACGGATTAATGAAAAACTGTTTTTT

J: TRBJ1-4
size: NA
V: TRBV5-1
length: 14
D: NA
CDR3: CASSRGTTNEKLFF
DNA: TGCGCCAGCAGCAGGGGCACAACTAATGAAAAACTGTTTTTT

J: TRBJ2-5
size: NA
V: TRBV23-1
length: 16
D: NA
CDR3: CASSQGAGQPRLTQYF
DNA: TGCGCCAGCAGTCAAGGCGCGGGACAGCCCCGACTGACCCAGTACTTC

J: TRBJ1-2
size: once
V: TRBV5-4
length: 14
D: NA
CDR3: CASSLWAGAGGYTF
DNA: TGTGCCAGCAGCCTTTGGGCGGGAGCCGGGGGCTACACCTTC

J: TRBJ2-2
size: NA
V: TRBV7-9
length: 15
D: NA
CDR3: CASSFGSGNTGELFF
DNA: TGTGCCAGCAGCTTCGGATCAGGGAACACCGGGGAGCTGTTTTTT

J: TRBJ2-2
size: NA
V: TRBV7-3
length: 14
D: NA
CDR3: CASSLTFLTGELFF
DNA: TGTGCCAGCAGCTTAACGTTTCTCACCGGGGAGCTGTTTTTT

J: TRBJ1-2
size: once
V: TRBV7-6
length: 13
D: TRBD1
CDR3: CASSPGGDSGYTF
DNA: TGTGCCAGCAGTCCTGGCGGGGACAGTGGCTACACCTTC

J: TRBJ1-2
size: NA
V: TRBV21-1
length: 12
D: NA
CDR3: CADRGGNYGYTF
DNA: TGTGCCGACCGCGGGGGTAACTATGGCTACACCTTC

J: TRBJ2-7
size: NA
V: TRBV6-5
length: 14
D: TRBD2
CDR3: CASSYASGNYEQYF
DNA: TGTGCCAGCAGTTATGCTAGCGGGAACTACGAGCAGTACTTC

J: TRBJ2-7
size: few
V: TRBV5-1
length: 13
D: NA
CDR3: CASSERVSYEQYF
DNA: TGCGCCAGCAGCGAACGCGTGTCCTACGAGCAGTACTTC

J: TRBJ2-5
size: NA
V: TRBV28
length: 17
D: TRBD2
CDR3: CASSLYPRGGGAETQYF
DNA: TGTGCCAGCAGTTTATACCCCCGGGGGGGAGGGGCGGAGACCCAGTACTTC

J: TRBJ2-1
size: NA
V: TRBV5-1
length: 15
D: TRBD2
CDR3: CASSLVAGALHEQFF
DNA: TGCGCCAGCAGCTTGGTAGCGGGAGCCCTCCATGAGCAGTTCTTC

J: TRBJ1-3
size: NA
V: TRBV28
length: 13
D: NA
CDR3: CASSSGDGNTIYF
DNA: TGTGCCAGCAGTTCTGGGGACGGAAACACCATATATTTT

J: TRBJ2-1
size: NA
V: TRBV11-3
length: 16
D: TRBD1
CDR3: CASSIGAWGQNNEQFF
DNA: TGTGCCAGCAGCATAGGGGCCTGGGGACAGAACAATGAGCAGTTCTTC

J: TRBJ2-7
size: NA
V: TRBV7-2
length: 13
D: NA
CDR3: CASSLEPRYEQYF
DNA: TGTGCCAGCAGCTTAGAACCGAGATACGAGCAGTACTTC

J: TRBJ1-5
size: NA
V: TRBV19
length: 15
D: NA
CDR3: CASSIFAERNQPQHF
DNA: TGTGCCAGTAGTATATTTGCAGAGCGCAATCAGCCCCAGCATTTT

J: TRBJ2-7
size: NA
V: TRBV10-3
length: 13
D: TRBD1
CDR3: CAIKTGVGYEQYF
DNA: TGTGCCATCAAGACAGGGGTAGGCTACGAGCAGTACTTC

J: TRBJ1-1
size: NA
V: TRBV7-8
length: 15
D: TRBD1
CDR3: CASSPQTGVISEAFF
DNA: TGTGCCAGCAGCCCCCAAACAGGGGTCATTAGTGAAGCTTTCTTT

J: TRBJ1-2
size: NA
V: TRBV2
length: 14
D: NA
CDR3: CAPTGSRVDYGYTF
DNA: TGTGCCCCCACAGGGTCCAGAGTCGACTATGGCTACACCTTC

J: TRBJ1-5
size: NA
V: TRBV16
length: 14
D: NA
CDR3: CASSPSTANQPQHF
DNA: TGTGCCAGCAGCCCTTCGACAGCCAATCAGCCCCAGCATTTT

J: TRBJ1-1
size: NA
V: TRBV5-1
length: 13
D: NA
CDR3: CASSRGPGSEAFF
DNA: TGCGCCAGCAGCCGCGGACCGGGAAGTGAAGCTTTCTTT

J: TRBJ2-2
size: NA
V: TRBV6-5
length: 15
D: NA
CDR3: CASSYSGPRAGELFF
DNA: TGTGCCAGCAGTTACTCGGGGCCCCGCGCCGGGGAGCTGTTTTTT